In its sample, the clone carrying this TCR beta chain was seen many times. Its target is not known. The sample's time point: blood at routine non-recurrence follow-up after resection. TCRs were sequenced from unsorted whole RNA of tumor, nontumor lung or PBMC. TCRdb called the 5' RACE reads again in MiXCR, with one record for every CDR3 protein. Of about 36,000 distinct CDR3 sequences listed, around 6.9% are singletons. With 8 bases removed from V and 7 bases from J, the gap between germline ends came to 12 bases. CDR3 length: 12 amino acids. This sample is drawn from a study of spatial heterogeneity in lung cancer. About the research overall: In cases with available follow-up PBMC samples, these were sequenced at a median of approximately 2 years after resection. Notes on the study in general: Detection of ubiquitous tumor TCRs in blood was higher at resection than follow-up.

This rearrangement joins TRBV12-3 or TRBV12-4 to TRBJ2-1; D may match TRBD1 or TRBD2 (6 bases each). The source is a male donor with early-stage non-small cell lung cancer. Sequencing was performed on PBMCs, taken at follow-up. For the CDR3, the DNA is TGTGCCAGCTGGGGGCGGGGTAATGAGCAGTTCTTC. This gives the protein CASWGRGNEQFF.